A selection of T cell receptor beta chains follows, all from one sample in a study of T cell repertoires in cytomegalovirus infection. Antigens for these TCRs are unknown. TCRdb ran MiXCR on the reads and lists one entry per CDR3 protein. The table lists 700,000 to 900,000 distinct CDR3 sequences, under 35% of them singletons. The sequences come from cultured CD8+ T cells from PBMCs, collected from culture after CMV antigen stimulation. All receptors derive from a human donor in good health (CMV status not recorded). Some clones in this sample may be carry-over from other donors' samples. Each CDR3 is given with its conserved first and last residue. D genes are given only for firm matches. The size of a clone is reported for some rows only, either as once, few or many, or as a class for expanded clones.

clone_size	cdr3_length	v_call	d_call	j_call	cdr3_aa	cdr3_nt
-	16	TRBV4-3	-	TRBJ1-5	CASSQEVGYLGQPQHF	TGCGCCAGCAGCCAAGAGGTTGGTTATTTAGGTCAGCCCCAGCATTTT
-	14	TRBV10-3	TRBD1	TRBJ2-7	CAISDGRGRDEQYF	TGTGCCATCAGTGATGGCAGGGGGCGCGATGAGCAGTACTTC
-	15	TRBV28	-	TRBJ1-1	CASSRIGDSNTEAFF	TGTGCCAGCAGCCGAATTGGAGATTCGAACACTGAAGCTTTCTTT
-	15	TRBV5-8	-	TRBJ2-7	CASSYLGPISYEQYF	TGTGCCAGCAGCTATCTGGGACCCATTTCCTACGAGCAGTACTTC
many	13	TRBV7-6	-	TRBJ2-1	CASSLIGHNEQFF	TGTGCCAGCAGTTTGATAGGTCACAATGAGCAGTTCTTC
-	17	TRBV6-5	TRBD1	TRBJ1-4	CASTKVRDSSTNEKLFF	TGTGCCAGCACTAAAGTCCGGGACAGTTCAACTAATGAAAAACTGTTTTTT
few	15	TRBV7-3	-	TRBJ2-3	CASSLNPGHTDTQYF	TGTGCCAGCAGCTTAAACCCAGGACACACAGATACGCAGTATTTT
-	16	TRBV7-6	-	TRBJ2-2	CASSPIERVDTGELFF	TGTGCTAGCAGCCCTATCGAGCGGGTAGACACCGGGGAGCTGTTTTTT
many	12	TRBV4-1	-	TRBJ2-3	CASSQDTDTQYF	TGCGCCAGCAGCCAAGATACAGATACGCAGTATTTT
-	17	TRBV2	-	TRBJ1-4	CASSESRSYEEDEKLFF	TGTGCCAGCAGTGAATCCCGTTCCTACGAGGAGGATGAAAAACTGTTTTTT
-	16	TRBV6-2/TRBV6-3	-	TRBJ2-5	CASSFIPPSREETQYF	TGTGCCAGCAGTTTCATCCCTCCTTCTAGAGAAGAGACCCAGTACTTC
-	15	TRBV6-1	TRBD1	TRBJ2-5	CASSSWTGTQETQYF	TGTGCCAGCAGTTCCTGGACAGGGACTCAAGAGACCCAGTACTTC
-	10	TRBV20-1	-	TRBJ1-2	CSARTNGYTF	TGCAGTGCTAGGACGAATGGCTACACCTTC
-	19	TRBV9	-	TRBJ2-5	CASSPSYRTGGGYQETQYF	TGTGCCAGCAGCCCCAGTTATCGGACGGGGGGCGGGTACCAAGAGACCCAGTACTTC
few	15	TRBV6-5	TRBD1	TRBJ2-1	CASSRGQVYHNEQFF	TGTGCCAGCAGTCGCGGACAGGTCTACCACAATGAGCAGTTCTTC
few	15	TRBV7-6	TRBD1	TRBJ2-3	CASSPWTGAGDTQYF	TGTGCCAGCAGCCCGTGGACAGGGGCTGGAGATACGCAGTATTTT
-	16	TRBV4-1	TRBD2	TRBJ2-1	CASSPGGSSGGREQFF	TGCGCCAGCAGCCCAGGTGGCTCTAGCGGGGGTCGTGAGCAGTTCTTC
few	16	TRBV7-8	-	TRBJ2-4	CASTPGLGGGKNIQYF	TGTGCCAGCACCCCCGGACTCGGAGGGGGCAAAAACATTCAGTACTTC
-	18	TRBV24-1	-	TRBJ2-1	CATSSRKRTRIIKNEQFF	TGTGCCACCAGTTCCCGCAAAAGGACCCGGATAATTAAAAATGAGCAGTTCTTC
many	12	TRBV12-3/TRBV12-4	-	TRBJ2-1	CASSPNNNEQFF	TGTGCCAGCAGTCCAAATAACAATGAGCAGTTCTTC
-	15	TRBV12-3/TRBV12-4	TRBD2	TRBJ2-2	CASSGRDYDGGELFF	TGTGCCAGCAGTGGCCGGGACTATGATGGCGGGGAGCTGTTTTTT
few	14	TRBV12-3/TRBV12-4	-	TRBJ2-4	CASSWDDGKNIQYF	TGTGCCAGCAGCTGGGACGACGGCAAAAACATTCAGTACTTC
many	16	TRBV7-2	TRBD1	TRBJ1-1	CASSLPGGDLNTEAFF	TGTGCCAGCAGCTTACCAGGGGGCGACCTAAACACTGAAGCTTTCTTT
few	19	TRBV6-5	TRBD2	TRBJ2-1	CASSYPGLAGGSSYNEQFF	TGTGCCAGCAGTTACCCTGGACTAGCGGGGGGGAGCTCCTACAATGAGCAGTTCTTC
-	16	TRBV29-1	-	TRBJ2-3	CSVEGPAGFSTDTQYF	TGCAGCGTTGAGGGTCCGGCGGGGTTTAGCACAGATACGCAGTATTTT
-	14	TRBV5-1	TRBD1	TRBJ2-7	CASSRDRPGYEQYF	TGCGCCAGCAGCCGGGACAGGCCCGGCTACGAGCAGTACTTC
few	14	TRBV19	TRBD1	TRBJ2-3	CASSIGTGIDTQYF	TGTGCCAGTAGTATAGGGACAGGGATAGATACGCAGTATTTT
-	12	TRBV6-1	-	TRBJ2-7	CASGFETYEQYF	TGTGCCAGCGGTTTCGAGACCTACGAGCAGTACTTC
-	15	TRBV20-1	-	TRBJ1-2	CSARDPGEELYGYTF	TGCAGTGCTAGAGACCCGGGGGAGGAGCTCTATGGCTACACCTTC
many	14	TRBV6-1	-	TRBJ2-1	CASSVWQNYNEQFF	TGTGCCAGCAGTGTTTGGCAGAATTACAATGAGCAGTTCTTC
many	11	TRBV7-6	-	TRBJ1-3	CASFGGNTIYF	TGTGCCAGCTTCGGGGGAAACACCATATATTTT
few	15	TRBV2	TRBD1	TRBJ1-1	CASSEKGQVNTEAFF	TGTGCCAGCAGTGAAAAGGGACAGGTGAACACTGAAGCTTTCTTT
few	14	TRBV19	-	TRBJ1-1	CASSIPGPNTEAFF	TGTGCCAGTAGTATTCCGGGACCGAACACTGAAGCTTTCTTT
-	12	TRBV29-1	-	TRBJ1-2	CSVRAEHHGYTF	TGCAGCGTCCGCGCCGAGCACCATGGCTACACCTTC
-	17	TRBV19	TRBD1	TRBJ1-5	CASSLDRGGYSNQPQHF	TGTGCCAGTAGTCTGGACAGGGGCGGTTATTCCAATCAGCCCCAGCATTTT
few	10	TRBV27	-	TRBJ2-7	CASGQWEQYF	TGTGCCAGCGGGCAATGGGAGCAGTACTTC
-	16	TRBV27	TRBD2	TRBJ2-3	CASSLRAGGPADTQYF	TGTGCCAGCAGTTTGAGAGCGGGGGGGCCAGCAGATACGCAGTATTTT
-	14	TRBV7-6	TRBD1	TRBJ1-4	CASSSGQDFEKLFF	TGTGCCAGCAGCTCAGGACAGGACTTTGAAAAACTGTTTTTT
-	15	TRBV4-3	-	TRBJ2-1	CASSQGWGAGNEQFF	TGCGCCAGCAGCCAAGGGTGGGGGGCCGGAAATGAGCAGTTCTTC
-	14	TRBV7-9	TRBD1	TRBJ2-7	CASSASTGGVGQYF	TGTGCCAGCAGCGCCTCGACAGGGGGCGTTGGGCAGTACTTC